This TCR beta chain was recorded in a study of shared clonotypes between healthy human individuals. Study observations and caveats: It was expected that sequencing depth would affect clonotype sharing among donors.

Authors' analysis steps: Without quality scores, immunoSEQ junctional reads could not be filtered like full-length reads. Produced via immunoSEQ multiplex PCR; TCRdb's table is partial and in-frame only. V and J calls and clone size are those listed in that table; D and trimming were worked out from the DNA. The sample consists of around 690,000 clones, about 92% of them appearing once. Notes on this clone: Its specificity is not known.

Nashville, Tennessee was home to all donors, who were Caucasian adults. Germline CDR1 reads MDHEN; CDR2 reads SYDVKM. The CDR3 has 15 residues. With 7 bases clipped from V and 6 bases from J, the junction kept 11 bases outside the gene matches. The receptor was isolated from a man aged 18 to 30 in good health. Some clones in this sample may be carry-over from other donors' samples. The material sequenced was memory CD8+ T cells from PBMCs. Subset indicated: CD45RO+ cells pooled with CCR7-negative TemRA cells. The rearrangement links TRBV28 to TRBJ2-2, with TRBD1 matching 7 bases. In nucleotides, the CDR3 is TGTGCCAGCATTGAAAGGGGGCCGCTGCCCGGGGAGCTGTTTTTT. This translates into CASIERGPLPGELFF.